The rows below give T cell receptor beta chains drawn from one sample of a study of regulatory T cells in long-lasting Graves disease. TCRdb called the multiplex PCR reads again in MiXCR, with one record for every CDR3 protein. The table records some 330,000 distinct CDR3 sequences, more than 20% of them present only once. This sample comprised peripheral blood mononuclear cells (PBMCs), obtained when the disease was refractory, from a patient treated with antithyroid drugs. The receptors derive from a woman aged 40 to 49 with Graves disease. The CDR3 runs from the conserved cysteine through the conserved F or W. Fields, in order: D gene, V gene, J gene, clone size, CDR3 protein, CDR3 DNA. The D gene is left open where the match is weak. Size is stated for part of the rows, as once, few or many counts, or as a class when the clone is expanded.

d_call: TRBD1
v_call: TRBV20-1
j_call: TRBJ1-1
clone_size: -
cdr3_aa: CSAPRGQWAEAFF
cdr3_nt: TGCAGTGCTCCCAGGGGGCAGTGGGCTGAAGCTTTCTTT

d_call: -
v_call: TRBV6-9
j_call: TRBJ1-1
clone_size: many
cdr3_aa: CASSYATLTNTEAFF
cdr3_nt: TGTGCCAGCAGTTACGCGACCTTAACGAACACTGAAGCTTTCTTT

d_call: -
v_call: TRBV24-1
j_call: TRBJ2-5
clone_size: many
cdr3_aa: CATSDPRTVRETQYF
cdr3_nt: TGTGCCACCAGTGATCCAAGGACTGTTCGAGAGACCCAGTACTTC

d_call: -
v_call: TRBV5-1
j_call: TRBJ2-7
clone_size: -
cdr3_aa: CASTLVGGMNEQYF
cdr3_nt: TGCGCCAGCACCCTAGTTGGAGGTATGAACGAGCAGTACTTC

d_call: -
v_call: TRBV29-1
j_call: TRBJ1-1
clone_size: many
cdr3_aa: CSVSNRLRTNTEAFF
cdr3_nt: TGCAGCGTTAGTAACAGGCTTAGAACGAACACTGAAGCTTTCTTT

d_call: -
v_call: TRBV10-3
j_call: TRBJ1-4
clone_size: many
cdr3_aa: CAISARSGGGEKLFF
cdr3_nt: TGTGCCATCAGTGCCAGAAGTGGGGGCGGTGAAAAACTGTTTTTT

d_call: -
v_call: TRBV11-2
j_call: TRBJ2-5
clone_size: many
cdr3_aa: CASSPLSGWKTQYF
cdr3_nt: TGTGCCAGCAGCCCGCTAAGTGGCTGGAAGACCCAGTACTTC

d_call: -
v_call: TRBV12-3/TRBV12-4
j_call: TRBJ2-5
clone_size: many
cdr3_aa: CASRGRPVETQYF
cdr3_nt: TGTGCCAGCAGAGGCAGGCCTGTAGAGACCCAGTACTTC

d_call: TRBD1
v_call: TRBV20-1
j_call: TRBJ2-5
clone_size: -
cdr3_aa: CSAHGTDQETQYF
cdr3_nt: TGCAGTGCTCACGGGACAGACCAAGAGACCCAGTACTTC

d_call: -
v_call: TRBV28
j_call: TRBJ1-1
clone_size: many
cdr3_aa: CASSYGTIGTEAFF
cdr3_nt: TGTGCCAGCAGTTATGGGACGATAGGTACTGAAGCTTTCTTT

d_call: -
v_call: TRBV27
j_call: TRBJ1-3
clone_size: many
cdr3_aa: CASSLGSGNTIYF
cdr3_nt: TGTGCCAGCAGTCTGGGTTCTGGAAACACCATATATTTT

d_call: -
v_call: TRBV6-5
j_call: TRBJ1-2
clone_size: many
cdr3_aa: CASSLNSGRGGYTF
cdr3_nt: TGTGCCAGCAGTTTAAACTCTGGGAGGGGTGGCTACACCTTC

d_call: -
v_call: TRBV27
j_call: TRBJ1-4
clone_size: many
cdr3_aa: CASSLFGVINEKLFF
cdr3_nt: TGTGCCAGCAGTTTATTTGGGGTTATAAATGAAAAACTGTTTTTT

d_call: -
v_call: TRBV28
j_call: TRBJ1-1
clone_size: many
cdr3_aa: CASGWQTNTEAFF
cdr3_nt: TGTGCCAGCGGGTGGCAGACGAACACTGAAGCTTTCTTT

d_call: -
v_call: TRBV15
j_call: TRBJ1-2
clone_size: many
cdr3_aa: CATSPDLNYGYTF
cdr3_nt: TGTGCCACCAGCCCAGACTTAAACTATGGCTACACCTTC

d_call: TRBD1
v_call: TRBV28
j_call: TRBJ2-7
clone_size: many
cdr3_aa: CASSFTGTGGYEQYF
cdr3_nt: TGTGCCAGCAGTTTTACTGGGACAGGGGGCTACGAGCAGTACTTC

d_call: -
v_call: TRBV27
j_call: TRBJ2-7
clone_size: many
cdr3_aa: CASSFGGAEQYF
cdr3_nt: TGTGCCAGCAGTTTTGGAGGAGCCGAGCAGTACTTC

d_call: TRBD1
v_call: TRBV28
j_call: TRBJ2-2
clone_size: many
cdr3_aa: CASSTLSGKGGNTGELFF
cdr3_nt: TGTGCCAGCAGTACACTCTCTGGGAAAGGGGGCAACACCGGGGAGCTGTTTTTT

d_call: -
v_call: TRBV27
j_call: TRBJ1-4
clone_size: -
cdr3_aa: CASRARGAGEKLFF
cdr3_nt: TGTGCCAGCAGGGCTCGGGGCGCGGGGGAAAAACTGTTTTTT

d_call: -
v_call: TRBV28
j_call: TRBJ1-5
clone_size: -
cdr3_aa: CASSLLRRGCQPQHF
cdr3_nt: TGTGCCAGCAGTTTGCTTCGGCGGGGCTGTCAGCCCCAGCATTTT

d_call: TRBD2
v_call: TRBV29-1
j_call: TRBJ2-1
clone_size: -
cdr3_aa: CSVPTSGISREQFF
cdr3_nt: TGCAGCGTCCCGACTAGCGGGATATCACGTGAGCAGTTCTTC

d_call: -
v_call: TRBV15
j_call: TRBJ2-5
clone_size: -
cdr3_aa: CATSRDRSETQYF
cdr3_nt: TGTGCCACCAGCAGAGATAGATCGGAGACCCAGTACTTC

d_call: TRBD1
v_call: TRBV19
j_call: TRBJ1-2
clone_size: -
cdr3_aa: CASTYSQGARGGYGYTF
cdr3_nt: TGTGCCAGTACTTATAGTCAGGGGGCGCGTGGAGGCTATGGCTACACCTTC

d_call: TRBD1
v_call: TRBV6-6
j_call: TRBJ2-4
clone_size: many
cdr3_aa: CASSYSSDRGRVAKNIQYF
cdr3_nt: TGTGCCAGCAGTTACTCGAGTGACAGGGGGCGTGTTGCCAAAAACATTCAGTACTTC

d_call: TRBD1
v_call: TRBV5-1
j_call: TRBJ1-1
clone_size: -
cdr3_aa: CASSSDRVTEAFF
cdr3_nt: TGCGCCAGCAGCTCGGACAGGGTTACTGAAGCTTTCTTT

d_call: TRBD2
v_call: TRBV2
j_call: TRBJ2-1
clone_size: few
cdr3_aa: CASTFLAGGNEQFF
cdr3_nt: TGTGCCAGCACGTTCCTAGCGGGAGGCAATGAGCAGTTCTTC

d_call: -
v_call: TRBV19
j_call: TRBJ2-5
clone_size: few
cdr3_aa: CASSPGPLEETQYF
cdr3_nt: TGTGCCAGTAGTCCAGGACCCTTGGAGGAGACCCAGTACTTC

d_call: TRBD2
v_call: TRBV12-3/TRBV12-4
j_call: TRBJ2-3
clone_size: few
cdr3_aa: CASSSVGGGRRTDTQYF
cdr3_nt: TGTGCCAGCAGTTCCGTGGGGGGCGGGAGGAGGACAGATACGCAGTATTTT

d_call: -
v_call: TRBV27
j_call: TRBJ2-7
clone_size: many
cdr3_aa: CASSLRETAREQYF
cdr3_nt: TGTGCCAGCAGTTTGCGGGAAACGGCCCGCGAGCAGTACTTC

d_call: TRBD1
v_call: TRBV20-1
j_call: TRBJ1-1
clone_size: -
cdr3_aa: CSASLTGGFTEAFF
cdr3_nt: TGCAGTGCTAGTTTAACAGGGGGCTTCACTGAAGCTTTCTTT

d_call: -
v_call: TRBV12-3/TRBV12-4
j_call: TRBJ1-1
clone_size: few
cdr3_aa: CASSLIGGWAEAFF
cdr3_nt: TGTGCCAGCAGTTTGATTGGGGGCTGGGCTGAAGCTTTCTTT

d_call: TRBD2
v_call: TRBV28
j_call: TRBJ2-5
clone_size: many
cdr3_aa: CASSSPEVAGGPRETQYF
cdr3_nt: TGTGCCAGCAGTTCCCCGGAGGTAGCGGGAGGGCCTCGAGAGACCCAGTACTTC

d_call: -
v_call: TRBV5-5
j_call: TRBJ2-3
clone_size: -
cdr3_aa: CASSRQTFARTDTQYF
cdr3_nt: TGTGCCAGCAGCCGCCAGACCTTCGCACGCACAGATACGCAGTATTTT

d_call: -
v_call: TRBV20-1
j_call: TRBJ2-3
clone_size: -
cdr3_aa: CSASSGAGVGDTQYF
cdr3_nt: TGCAGTGCTAGTTCGGGGGCCGGCGTTGGAGATACGCAGTATTTT

d_call: -
v_call: TRBV20-1
j_call: TRBJ2-7
clone_size: many
cdr3_aa: CSARVRGSSYEQYF
cdr3_nt: TGCAGTGCTAGAGTAAGGGGGAGCTCCTACGAGCAGTACTTC

d_call: -
v_call: TRBV7-9
j_call: TRBJ2-5
clone_size: -
cdr3_aa: CASRIRAREETQYF
cdr3_nt: TGTGCCAGCAGGATCCGTGCGAGGGAGGAGACCCAGTACTTC

d_call: -
v_call: TRBV20-1
j_call: TRBJ1-5
clone_size: many
cdr3_aa: CSATQFVYSNQPQHF
cdr3_nt: TGCAGTGCTACTCAGTTCGTCTATAGCAATCAGCCCCAGCATTTT

d_call: TRBD2
v_call: TRBV7-7
j_call: TRBJ2-5
clone_size: -
cdr3_aa: CASSLAGRGAEETQYF
cdr3_nt: TGTGCTAGCAGCTTAGCGGGGAGGGGAGCTGAAGAGACCCAGTACTTC

d_call: -
v_call: TRBV27
j_call: TRBJ2-7
clone_size: many
cdr3_aa: CASRQLQGIAYEQYF
cdr3_nt: TGTGCCAGCAGGCAACTACAGGGTATTGCCTACGAGCAGTACTTC

d_call: TRBD1
v_call: TRBV7-9
j_call: TRBJ1-1
clone_size: few
cdr3_aa: CASSTMTGYAEAFF
cdr3_nt: TGTGCCAGCAGCACCATGACAGGGTATGCTGAAGCTTTCTTT

d_call: TRBD1
v_call: TRBV10-3
j_call: TRBJ1-2
clone_size: -
cdr3_aa: CAINKSVFSFLRTGGASGGYTF
cdr3_nt: TGTGCCATCAACAAGAGCGTTTTTTCATTTCTCCGGACAGGGGGCGCTTCTGGTGGCTACACCTTC

d_call: TRBD1
v_call: TRBV7-9
j_call: TRBJ1-6
clone_size: -
cdr3_aa: CASSVGDRAHSPLHF
cdr3_nt: TGTGCCAGCAGCGTTGGGGACAGGGCACATTCACCCCTCCACTTT

d_call: TRBD1
v_call: TRBV5-1
j_call: TRBJ1-3
clone_size: -
cdr3_aa: CASSTTGAFSGNTIYF
cdr3_nt: TGCGCCAGCAGCACGACAGGGGCGTTCTCTGGAAACACCATATATTTT

d_call: -
v_call: TRBV18
j_call: TRBJ2-5
clone_size: few
cdr3_aa: CASSHYVQETQYF
cdr3_nt: TGTGCCAGCTCACACTACGTACAAGAGACCCAGTACTTC

d_call: -
v_call: TRBV20-1
j_call: TRBJ2-7
clone_size: -
cdr3_aa: CSGEQGFNYEQYF
cdr3_nt: TGCAGTGGGGAGCAGGGGTTCAACTACGAGCAGTACTTC

d_call: TRBD1
v_call: TRBV7-3
j_call: TRBJ2-5
clone_size: many
cdr3_aa: CASSLWTGRETQYF
cdr3_nt: TGTGCCAGCAGCTTATGGACAGGGCGGGAGACCCAGTACTTC

d_call: -
v_call: TRBV6-4
j_call: TRBJ2-6
clone_size: few
cdr3_aa: CASSDRAGANVLTF
cdr3_nt: TGTGCCAGCAGTGACAGGGCTGGGGCCAACGTCCTGACTTTC

d_call: -
v_call: TRBV29-1
j_call: TRBJ1-1
clone_size: few
cdr3_aa: CSVAGHPNTEAFF
cdr3_nt: TGCAGCGTCGCGGGACACCCGAACACTGAAGCTTTCTTT

d_call: -
v_call: TRBV19
j_call: TRBJ2-2
clone_size: -
cdr3_aa: CASSIIAGELFF
cdr3_nt: TGTGCCAGTAGTATTATCGCCGGGGAGCTGTTTTTT

d_call: TRBD2
v_call: TRBV7-9
j_call: TRBJ2-7
clone_size: many
cdr3_aa: CASSLEGSGIYEQYF
cdr3_nt: TGTGCCAGCAGCTTAGAAGGTAGCGGGATCTACGAGCAGTACTTC

d_call: -
v_call: TRBV12-3/TRBV12-4
j_call: TRBJ2-1
clone_size: -
cdr3_aa: CASSPGSGVPHNEQFF
cdr3_nt: TGTGCCAGCAGTCCAGGATCAGGGGTCCCCCACAATGAGCAGTTCTTC

d_call: TRBD1
v_call: TRBV7-9
j_call: TRBJ2-7
clone_size: once
cdr3_aa: CASSLIQGAGSLEQYF
cdr3_nt: TGTGCCAGCAGCCTAATACAGGGGGCGGGGAGTCTCGAGCAGTACTTC

d_call: -
v_call: TRBV5-1
j_call: TRBJ1-1
clone_size: many
cdr3_aa: CASSGSNTEAFF
cdr3_nt: TGCGCCAGCAGCGGCTCGAACACTGAAGCTTTCTTT